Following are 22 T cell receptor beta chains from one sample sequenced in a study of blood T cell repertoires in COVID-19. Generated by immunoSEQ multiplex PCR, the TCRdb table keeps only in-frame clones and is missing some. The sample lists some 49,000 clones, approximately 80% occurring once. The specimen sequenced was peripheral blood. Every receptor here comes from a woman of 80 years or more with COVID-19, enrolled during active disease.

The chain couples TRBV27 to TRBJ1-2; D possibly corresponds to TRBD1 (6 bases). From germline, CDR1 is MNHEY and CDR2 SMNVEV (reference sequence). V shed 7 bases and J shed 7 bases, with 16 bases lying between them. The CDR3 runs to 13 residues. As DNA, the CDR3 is TGTGCCAGCACAACCGGGGGGGCTGCTGGCTACACCTTC. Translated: CASTTGGAAGYTF.

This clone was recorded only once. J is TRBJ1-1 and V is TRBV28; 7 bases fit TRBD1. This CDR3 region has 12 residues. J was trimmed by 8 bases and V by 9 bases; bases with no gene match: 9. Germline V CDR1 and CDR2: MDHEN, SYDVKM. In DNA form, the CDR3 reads TGTGCCAGGGGGAATGACAGGGTGGAAGCTTTCTTT. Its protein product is CARGNDRVEAFF.

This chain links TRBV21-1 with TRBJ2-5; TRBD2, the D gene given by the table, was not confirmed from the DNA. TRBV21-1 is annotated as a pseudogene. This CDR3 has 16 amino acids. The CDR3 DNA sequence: TGTGCCAGCAGCAGCTGCAGGACTAGGGTCGGAGAGACCCAGTACTTC. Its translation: CASSSCRTRVGETQYF.

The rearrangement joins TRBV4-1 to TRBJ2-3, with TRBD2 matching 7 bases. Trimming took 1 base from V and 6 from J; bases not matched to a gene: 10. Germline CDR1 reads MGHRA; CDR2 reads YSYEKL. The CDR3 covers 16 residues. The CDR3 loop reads CASSQVGTKEGDTQYF. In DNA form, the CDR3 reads TGCGCCAGCAGCCAAGTGGGGACTAAGGAGGGGGATACGCAGTATTTT.

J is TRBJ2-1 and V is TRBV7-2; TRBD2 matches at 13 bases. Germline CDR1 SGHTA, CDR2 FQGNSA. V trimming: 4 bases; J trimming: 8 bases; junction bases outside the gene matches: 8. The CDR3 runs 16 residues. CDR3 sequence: CASSSATSGRVYEQFF. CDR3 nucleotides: TGTGCCAGCAGCTCTGCAACTAGCGGGAGGGTCTATGAGCAGTTCTTC.

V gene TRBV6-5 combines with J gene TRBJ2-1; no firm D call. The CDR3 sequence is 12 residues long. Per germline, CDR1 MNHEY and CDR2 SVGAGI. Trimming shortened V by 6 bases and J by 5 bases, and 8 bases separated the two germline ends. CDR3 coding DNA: TGTGCCAGCAGCCCGTATCACAATGAGCAGTTCTTC. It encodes CASSPYHNEQFF.

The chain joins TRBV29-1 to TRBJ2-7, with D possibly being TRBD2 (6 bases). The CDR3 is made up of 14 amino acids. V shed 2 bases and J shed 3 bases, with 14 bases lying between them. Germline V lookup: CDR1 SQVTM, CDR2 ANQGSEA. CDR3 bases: TGCAGCGTTGAATCTTCTAGCGCCAGCTACGAGCAGTACTTC. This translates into CSVESSSASYEQYF.

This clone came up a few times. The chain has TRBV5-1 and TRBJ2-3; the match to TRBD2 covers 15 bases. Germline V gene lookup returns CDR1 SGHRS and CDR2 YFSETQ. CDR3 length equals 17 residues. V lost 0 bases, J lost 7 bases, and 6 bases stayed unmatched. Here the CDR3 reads CASSLAGLAGGGNTQYF. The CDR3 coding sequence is TGCGCCAGCAGCTTGGCGGGACTAGCGGGAGGAGGAAATACGCAGTATTTT.

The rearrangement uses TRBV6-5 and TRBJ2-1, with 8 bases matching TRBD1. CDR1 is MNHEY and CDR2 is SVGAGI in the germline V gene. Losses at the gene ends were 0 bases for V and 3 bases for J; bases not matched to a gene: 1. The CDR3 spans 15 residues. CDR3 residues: CASSYSGTGYNEQFF. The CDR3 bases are TGTGCCAGCAGTTACTCCGGGACAGGCTACAATGAGCAGTTCTTC.

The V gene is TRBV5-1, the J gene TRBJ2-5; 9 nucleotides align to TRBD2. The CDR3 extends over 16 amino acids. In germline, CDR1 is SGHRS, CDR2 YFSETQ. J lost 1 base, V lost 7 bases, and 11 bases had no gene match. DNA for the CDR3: TGCGCCAGCCATCGGGGGGATAGCGGGGGCCAAGAGACCCAGTACTTC. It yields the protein CASHRGDSGGQETQYF. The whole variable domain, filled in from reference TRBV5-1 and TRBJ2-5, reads KAGVTQTPRYLIKTRGQQVTLSCSPISGHRSVSWYQQTPGQGLQFLFEYFSETQRNKGNFPGRFSGRQFSNSRSEMNVSTLELGDSALYLCASHRGDSGGQETQYFGPGTRLLVL.

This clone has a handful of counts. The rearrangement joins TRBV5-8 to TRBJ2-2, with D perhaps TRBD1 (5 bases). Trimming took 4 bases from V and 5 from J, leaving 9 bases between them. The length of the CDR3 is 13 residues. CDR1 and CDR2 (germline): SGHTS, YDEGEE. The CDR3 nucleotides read TGTGCCAGCAGCGCAAGACAGACCGGGGAGCTGTTTTTT. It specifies CASSARQTGELFF.

The CDR3 loop reads CASSEGTSGYLSSYNEQFF. In DNA, the CDR3 is TGTGCCAGCAGCGAGGGGACTAGCGGGTACCTGAGCTCCTACAATGAGCAGTTCTTC. The rearrangement uses TRBV7-9 and TRBJ2-1, with 12 bases matching TRBD2. The CDR3 runs to 19 residues. Germline trimming cut 5 bases from V and 0 bases from J; bases unmatched to any gene: 11. Germline values: CDR1 SEHNR, CDR2 FQNEAQ (reference sequence).

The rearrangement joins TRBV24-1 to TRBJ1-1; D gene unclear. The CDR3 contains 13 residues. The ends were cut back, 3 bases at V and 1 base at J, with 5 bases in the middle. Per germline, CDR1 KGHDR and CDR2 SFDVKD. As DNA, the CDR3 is TGTGCCACCAGTGATGCGAGGAACACTGAAGCTTTCTTT. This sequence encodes CATSDARNTEAFF.

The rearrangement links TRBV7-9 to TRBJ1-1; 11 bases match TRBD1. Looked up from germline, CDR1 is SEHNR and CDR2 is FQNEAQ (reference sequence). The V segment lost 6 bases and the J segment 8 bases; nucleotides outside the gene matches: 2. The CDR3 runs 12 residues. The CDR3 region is CASRGQGAEAFF. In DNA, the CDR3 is TGTGCCAGCAGAGGACAGGGGGCCGAAGCTTTCTTT. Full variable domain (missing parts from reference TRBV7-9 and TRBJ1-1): DTGVSQNPRHKITKRGQNVTFRCDPISEHNRLYWYRQTLGQGPEFLTYFQNEAQLEKSRLLSDRFSAERPKGSFSTLEIQRTEQGDSAMYLCASRGQGAEAFFGQGTRLTVV.

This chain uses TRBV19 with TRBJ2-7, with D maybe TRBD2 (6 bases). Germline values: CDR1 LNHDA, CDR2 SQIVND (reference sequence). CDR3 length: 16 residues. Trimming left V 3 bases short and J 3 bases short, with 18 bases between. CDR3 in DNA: TGTGCCAGTAGTATTTCGGGCGGGATAGGGGTCTACGAGCAGTACTTC. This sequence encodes CASSISGGIGVYEQYF.

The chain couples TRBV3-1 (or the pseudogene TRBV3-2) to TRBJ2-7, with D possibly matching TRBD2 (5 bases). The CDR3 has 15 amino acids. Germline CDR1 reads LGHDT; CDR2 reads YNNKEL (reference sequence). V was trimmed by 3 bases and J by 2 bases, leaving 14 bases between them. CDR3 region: CASSQPLSGTYEQYF. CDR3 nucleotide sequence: TGTGCCAGCAGCCAGCCCCTGTCGGGAACCTACGAGCAGTACTTC.

The CDR3 reads CASSENFGGIGYTF. CDR3 nucleotides: TGCGCCAGCAGCGAGAACTTCGGCGGGATCGGCTACACCTTC. V usage is TRBV10-2 and J usage is TRBJ1-2; D not resolved. With 6 bases removed from V and 8 bases from J, the gap between germline ends came to 19 bases. The CDR3 is 14 amino acids. Germline V gene lookup returns CDR1 WSHSY and CDR2 SAAADI.

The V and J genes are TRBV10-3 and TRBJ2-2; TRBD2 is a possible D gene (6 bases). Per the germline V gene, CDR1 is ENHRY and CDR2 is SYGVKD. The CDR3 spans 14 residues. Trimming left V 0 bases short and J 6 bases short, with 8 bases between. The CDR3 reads CAISESWGAGELFF. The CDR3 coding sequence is TGTGCCATCAGTGAGTCTTGGGGGGCCGGGGAGCTGTTTTTT.

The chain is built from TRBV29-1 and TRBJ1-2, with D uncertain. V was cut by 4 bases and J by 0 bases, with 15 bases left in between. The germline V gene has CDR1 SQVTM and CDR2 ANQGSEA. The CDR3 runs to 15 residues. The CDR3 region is CSVVDGAAPNYGYTF. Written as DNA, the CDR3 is TGCAGCGTTGTGGACGGAGCGGCCCCTAACTATGGCTACACCTTC. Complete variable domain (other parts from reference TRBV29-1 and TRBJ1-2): SAVISQKPSRDICQRGTSLTIQCQVDSQVTMMFWYRQQPGQSLTLIATANQGSEATYESGFVIDKFPISRPNLTFSTLTVSNMSPEDSSIYLCSVVDGAAPNYGYTFGSGTRLTVV.

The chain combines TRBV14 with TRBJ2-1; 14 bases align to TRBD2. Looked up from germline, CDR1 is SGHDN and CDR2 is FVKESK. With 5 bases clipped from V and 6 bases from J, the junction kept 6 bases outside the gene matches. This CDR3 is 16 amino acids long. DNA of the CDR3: TGTGCCAGCAGCTGGGGGACTAGCGGGAGATCCAATGAGCAGTTCTTC. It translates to CASSWGTSGRSNEQFF. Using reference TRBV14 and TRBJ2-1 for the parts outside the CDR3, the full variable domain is EAGVTQFPSHSVIEKGQTVTLRCDPISGHDNLYWYRRVMGKEIKFLLHFVKESKQDESGMPNNRFLAERTGGTYSTLKVQPAELEDSGVYFCASSWGTSGRSNEQFFGPGTRLTVL.

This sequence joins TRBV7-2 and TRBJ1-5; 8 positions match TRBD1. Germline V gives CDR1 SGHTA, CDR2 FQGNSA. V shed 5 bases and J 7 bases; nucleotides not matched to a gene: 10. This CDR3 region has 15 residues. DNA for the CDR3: TGTGCCAGCAGCGCGCAGGGGGCTCTTGGGCAGCCCCAGCATTTT. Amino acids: CASSAQGALGQPQHF.

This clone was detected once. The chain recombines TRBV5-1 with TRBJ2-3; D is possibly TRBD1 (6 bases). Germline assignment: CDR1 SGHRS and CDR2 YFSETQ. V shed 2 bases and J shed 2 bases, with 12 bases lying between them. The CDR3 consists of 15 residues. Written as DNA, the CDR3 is TGCGCCAGCAGCTTTACAGGGACCTACACAGATACGCAGTATTTT. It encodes CASSFTGTYTDTQYF. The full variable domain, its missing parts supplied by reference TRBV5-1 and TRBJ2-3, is KAGVTQTPRYLIKTRGQQVTLSCSPISGHRSVSWYQQTPGQGLQFLFEYFSETQRNKGNFPGRFSGRQFSNSRSEMNVSTLELGDSALYLCASSFTGTYTDTQYFGPGTRLTVL.